These 28 T cell receptor beta chains were all obtained from the same sample, sequenced in a study of blood T cell repertoires in COVID-19. Method: immunoSEQ multiplex PCR; TCRdb's copy keeps in-frame clones and lacks some. The repertoire holds about 190,000 clones, with approximately 79% as singletons. The sequencing sample was made of peripheral blood. All receptors come from a man in his thirties or forties with active or convalescent COVID-19.

The rearrangement links TRBV2 to TRBJ1-6; 9 nucleotides align to TRBD1. Germline assignment: CDR1 SNHLY and CDR2 FYNNEI. The CDR3 sequence is 17 residues long. The J segment lost 9 bases and the V segment lost 3 bases, leaving 12 bases of the junction unmatched. CDR3 in amino acids: CASSEGTGLAQLSPLHF. The CDR3 DNA sequence: TGTGCCAGCAGTGAGGGGACAGGGCTTGCCCAGCTTTCACCCCTCCACTTT.

This clone was seen a few times. J is TRBJ1-5 and V is TRBV6-5; D is unclear. CDR1 and CDR2 (germline): MNHEY, SVGAGI. With 6 bases removed from V and 3 bases from J, the gap between germline ends came to 9 bases. The CDR3 spans 13 residues. CDR3 loop: CASRLANNQPQHF. CDR3 in DNA: TGTGCCAGCAGGTTGGCAAACAATCAGCCCCAGCATTTT.

This chain uses TRBV24-1 with TRBJ2-2, with D tentatively TRBD1 (5 bases). The germline V and J ends were trimmed by 2 bases and 0 bases, with 12 bases remaining between them. The germline V gene encodes CDR1 KGHDR and CDR2 SFDVKD. CDR3 length: 17 amino acids. The CDR3 DNA follows: TGTGCCACCAGTGATTCTCCGGACATATCGAACACCGGGGAGCTGTTTTTT. It specifies CATSDSPDISNTGELFF.

The chain joins TRBV5-1 to TRBJ1-6; no clear D. This CDR3 is 11 amino acids long. Per the germline V gene, CDR1 is SGHRS and CDR2 is YFSETQ. Trimming left V 7 bases short and J 8 bases short, with 7 bases between. CDR3 bases: TGCGCCAGCGGGGAGGATTCACCCCTCCACTTT. This codes for CASGEDSPLHF. Full variable domain (rest looked up from reference TRBV5-1 and TRBJ1-6): KAGVTQTPRYLIKTRGQQVTLSCSPISGHRSVSWYQQTPGQGLQFLFEYFSETQRNKGNFPGRFSGRQFSNSRSEMNVSTLELGDSALYLCASGEDSPLHFGNGTRLTVT.

The chain carries TRBV2 and TRBJ1-5, with TRBD1 matching 9 bases. Germline CDR1 reads SNHLY; CDR2 reads FYNNEI. The CDR3 is 16 amino acids. The V segment lost 8 bases and the J segment 9 bases; nucleotides outside the gene matches: 17. The CDR3 DNA reads TGTGCCAGCTCAGATACCGGGACAGGGTCCACGGTGCCCCAGCATTTT. Translated, it gives CASSDTGTGSTVPQHF.

The chain has TRBV6-2 or TRBV6-3 and TRBJ1-1; TRBD1 might be the D (6 bases). This CDR3 has 15 amino acids. From germline, CDR1 is MNHEY and CDR2 SVGEGT. Trimming pared 2 bases from V and 2 bases from J, leaving 12 bases between. This CDR3 reads CASSYGGRGNTEAFF. In DNA form, the CDR3 reads TGTGCCAGCAGTTACGGCGGCAGGGGAAACACTGAAGCTTTCTTT.

This clone was detected once. This chain links TRBV4-1 with TRBJ2-7, with D possibly being TRBD2 (6 bases). The CDR3 length is 14 residues. Germline V gives CDR1 MGHRA, CDR2 YSYEKL. With 7 bases removed from V and 5 bases from J, the gap between germline ends came to 18 bases. The DNA of the CDR3 is TGCGCCAGCAACTCGGGACTGCCCTTCAACGAGCAGTACTTC. Translation gives CASNSGLPFNEQYF.

The chain uses TRBV27 and TRBJ1-4, with D possibly TRBD1 on 6 matching bases. The ends were cut back, 6 bases at V and 10 bases at J, with 21 bases in the middle. The CDR3 runs to 15 residues. Germline V gene data show CDR1 as MNHEY and CDR2 as SMNVEV (reference sequence). The CDR3 DNA follows: TGTGCCAGCAGCCCAATCCGGGACACCACCGGAAAACTGTTTTTT. This gives the protein CASSPIRDTTGKLFF. The variable domain in full, with the rest retrieved from reference TRBV27 and TRBJ1-4, is EAQVTQNPRYLITVTGKKLTVTCSQNMNHEYMSWYRQDPGLGLRQIYYSMNVEVTDKGDVPEGYKVSRKEKRNFPLILESPSPNQTSLYFCASSPIRDTTGKLFFGSGTQLSVL.

CDR3 in amino acids: CATSRGSGGTEAFF. In DNA form, the CDR3 reads TGTGCCACCAGCAGAGGTTCAGGGGGCACTGAAGCTTTCTTT. The rearrangement links TRBV15 to TRBJ1-1; 7 bases agree with TRBD1. Trimming took 1 base from V and 4 from J; bases not matched to a gene: 3. The CDR3 is 14 amino acids. Per the germline V gene, CDR1 is LNHNV and CDR2 is YYDKDF (reference sequence).

This chain links TRBV7-8 with TRBJ2-2; 7 nucleotides match TRBD1. Germline V gene lookup returns CDR1 SGHVS and CDR2 FQNEAQ. The CDR3 spans 15 residues. Trimming took 11 bases from V and 0 from J; bases not matched to a gene: 9. The DNA of the CDR3 is TGTGCCTCCCAAACAGGGGCCGCGAACACCGGGGAGCTGTTTTTT. Protein: CASQTGAANTGELFF.

V and J are TRBV28 and TRBJ2-7, with 10 bases aligning to TRBD1. After removal of 3 bases from V and 3 bases from J, the junction contained 8 bases not matched to a gene. Germline CDR1 is MDHEN and CDR2 is SYDVKM. This CDR3 region has 16 residues. The CDR3 protein is CASSFIPGQGGYEQYV. The CDR3 coding sequence is TGTGCCAGCAGTTTTATACCTGGACAGGGGGGCTACGAGCAGTACGTC.

V gene TRBV29-1 combines with J gene TRBJ1-3; 7 nucleotides agree with TRBD1. The CDR3 length is 14 residues. Germline assignment: CDR1 SQVTM and CDR2 ANQGSEA. Trimming at V came to 5 bases and at J to 4 bases, leaving 8 bases not matched to a gene. CDR3 bases: TGCAGCGTTCAGACAGGGTCGGGGGGAAACACCATATATTTT. Protein: CSVQTGSGGNTIYF.

The chain uses TRBV29-1 and TRBJ1-5; maybe TRBD1 (6 bases). Between the trimmed V and J ends, which lost 3 bases and 3 bases, there was a span of 9 bases. Germline CDR1 reads SQVTM; CDR2 reads ANQGSEA. The CDR3 consists of 13 residues. The CDR3 DNA follows: TGCAGCGTTGACTCAGGGGACAATCAGCCCCAGCATTTT. Its protein is CSVDSGDNQPQHF.

V gene TRBV19 combines with J gene TRBJ2-7, with TRBD1 matching over 9 bases. The CDR3 is 14 residues long. The trim removed 5 bases at V and 3 bases at J, leaving 5 bases unmatched. Germline CDR1 and CDR2: LNHDA and SQIVND (reference sequence). CDR3 sequence: CASSGGQGGYEQYF. CDR3 DNA: TGTGCCAGTAGTGGGGGACAGGGAGGCTACGAGCAGTACTTC.

This chain joins TRBV2 and TRBJ1-4, with 8 bases identical to TRBD1. The CDR3 is made up of 15 amino acids. The germline V gene has CDR1 SNHLY and CDR2 FYNNEI. J gave up 8 bases and V 1 base, and 6 bases lay outside the gene matches. CDR3 bases: TGTGCCAGCAGTGAAGTTCAGGGGGCGAAAGAAAAACTGTTTTTT. This translates into CASSEVQGAKEKLFF.

This clone was counted between two and nine times. The chain combines TRBV25-1 with TRBJ1-1; D is perhaps TRBD1 (5 bases). This CDR3 comprises 13 residues. Germline V gene data show CDR1 as MGHDK and CDR2 as SYGVNS. V was trimmed by 7 bases and J by 5 bases, leaving 14 bases between them. The CDR3 bases are TGTGCCAGCATAACAGGTAGCGGAACTGAAGCTTTCTTT. It yields the protein CASITGSGTEAFF.

The rearrangement links TRBV7-2 to TRBJ1-4; TRBD1 aligns across 9 bases. The CDR3 is made up of 15 amino acids. Per the germline V gene, CDR1 is SGHTA and CDR2 is FQGNSA. After removal of 7 bases from V and 7 bases from J, the junction contained 10 bases not matched to a gene. This CDR3 is CASNSGQGSSEKLFF. As DNA, the CDR3 is TGTGCCAGCAACTCGGGACAGGGAAGTAGTGAAAAACTGTTTTTT.

This clone was detected only once. The rearrangement joins TRBV28 to TRBJ1-1; D possibly corresponds to TRBD1 (5 bases). Germline V gene data show CDR1 as MDHEN and CDR2 as SYDVKM. V was cut by 1 base and J by 0 bases, with 18 bases left in between. The CDR3 extends over 18 amino acids. This chain's CDR3 is CASSLLGAGLLVNTEAFF. The CDR3 nucleotides read TGTGCCAGCAGTTTATTAGGGGCTGGGCTGCTCGTGAACACTGAAGCTTTCTTT.

J is TRBJ2-3 and V is TRBV10-2; TRBD2 agrees at 7 bases. Germline V gene lookup returns CDR1 WSHSY and CDR2 SAAADI. V trimming: 7 bases; J trimming: 0 bases; junction bases outside the gene matches: 4. The length of the CDR3 is 14 residues. This chain's CDR3 is CASNIGGSTDTQYF. CDR3 DNA: TGCGCCAGCAATATCGGGGGGAGCACAGATACGCAGTATTTT.

The CDR3 reads CASSDRRGATGELFF. CDR3 coding DNA: TGTGCCAGCAGTGATCGCAGGGGGGCCACCGGGGAGCTGTTTTTT. The chain combines TRBV6-1 with TRBJ2-2, with a possible D match to TRBD1 (7 bases). The CDR3 contains 15 residues. The V gene lost 3 bases and the J gene lost 4 bases, with 12 bases spanning the gap. Germline loops: CDR1 MNHNS, CDR2 SASEGT.

This clone has just a few counts. The chain recombines TRBV10-3 with TRBJ1-3; 12 bases fit TRBD1. This CDR3 spans 17 amino acids. The V and J ends lost 5 bases and 4 bases, in that order; junction bases with no gene match: 9. CDR1 is ENHRY and CDR2 is SYGVKD in the germline V gene. Written as DNA, the CDR3 is TGTGCCATCAGTACCGGGACAGGGGGCGCGCCCGGAAACACCATATATTTT. Protein product: CAISTGTGGAPGNTIYF.

The J gene is TRBJ1-2, the V gene TRBV30, with a weak D call TRBD1 (5 bases). Germline V gene data show CDR1 as GTSNPN and CDR2 as SVGIG (reference sequence). The germline V and J ends were trimmed by 2 bases and 0 bases, with 10 bases remaining between them. The CDR3 spans 14 residues. CDR3 nucleotide sequence: TGTGCCTGGAGTCTGGGGCGAGCTAACTATGGCTACACCTTC. Translated, it gives CAWSLGRANYGYTF.

This sequence joins TRBV6-1 and TRBJ2-3; D possibly corresponds to TRBD2 (6 bases). The germline V gene encodes CDR1 MNHNS and CDR2 SASEGT. The CDR3 has 13 amino acids. Trimming shortened V by 3 bases and J by 8 bases, and 12 bases separated the two germline ends. This CDR3 is CASSERRELTQYF. CDR3 DNA sequence: TGTGCCAGCAGTGAGCGCCGGGAGCTTACGCAGTATTTT.

The CDR3 DNA follows: TGTGCCAGCAGCCCCGGACAGGTTACGTATGGCTACACCTTC. Amino acids: CASSPGQVTYGYTF. This chain connects TRBV28 to TRBJ1-2, with 7 bases aligning to TRBD1. CDR1 and CDR2 (germline): MDHEN, SYDVKM. The CDR3 length is 14 residues. The V segment lost 6 bases and the J segment 5 bases; nucleotides outside the gene matches: 9.

The rearrangement links TRBV30 to TRBJ1-1; 8 bases agree with TRBD1. V lost 2 bases and J lost 6; bases outside the gene matches: 8. CDR3 length: 14 residues. Germline CDR1 and CDR2: GTSNPN and SVGIG (reference sequence). The CDR3: CAWSHDRGTAEAFF. CDR3 nucleotide sequence: TGTGCCTGGAGTCACGACAGGGGTACAGCTGAAGCTTTCTTT.

V is TRBV10-1 and J is TRBJ1-5; TRBD1 agrees at 8 bases. The V and J ends lost 6 bases and 4 bases, in that order; junction bases with no gene match: 8. Germline V gene lookup returns CDR1 WNHNN and CDR2 SYGVQD (reference sequence). The CDR3 has 15 residues. CDR3 DNA: TGCGCCAGCAGCTCGGACAGGGACGGGAATCAGCCCCAGCATTTT. It yields the protein CASSSDRDGNQPQHF.

Only one count was recorded for this clone. CDR3 nucleotides: TGTGCCAGCAGCGGTGGGACTAGCGGGAGGGCTATTTACAATGAGCAGTTCTTC. Its translation is CASSGGTSGRAIYNEQFF. The chain uses TRBV9 and TRBJ2-1; 16 bases map to TRBD2. Trimming at V came to 3 bases and at J to 4 bases, leaving 7 bases not matched to a gene. CDR1 is SGDLS, CDR2 YYNGEE, per germline. There are 18 residues in the CDR3. The variable domain in full, with the rest retrieved from reference TRBV9 and TRBJ2-1, is DSGVTQTPKHLITATGQRVTLRCSPRSGDLSVYWYQQSLDQGLQFLIQYYNGEERAKGNILERFSAQQFPDLHSELNLSSLELGDSALYFCASSGGTSGRAIYNEQFFGPGTRLTVL.

V and J are TRBV24-1 and TRBJ2-2, with a tentative D call TRBD1 (6 bases). V lost 7 bases, J lost 5 bases, and 10 bases lay in between. CDR3 size: 13 residues. Germline CDR1 is KGHDR and CDR2 is SFDVKD. Here the CDR3 DNA reads TGTGCCACCAGGGGAACAGGGACCGGGGAGCTGTTTTTT. Protein: CATRGTGTGELFF.